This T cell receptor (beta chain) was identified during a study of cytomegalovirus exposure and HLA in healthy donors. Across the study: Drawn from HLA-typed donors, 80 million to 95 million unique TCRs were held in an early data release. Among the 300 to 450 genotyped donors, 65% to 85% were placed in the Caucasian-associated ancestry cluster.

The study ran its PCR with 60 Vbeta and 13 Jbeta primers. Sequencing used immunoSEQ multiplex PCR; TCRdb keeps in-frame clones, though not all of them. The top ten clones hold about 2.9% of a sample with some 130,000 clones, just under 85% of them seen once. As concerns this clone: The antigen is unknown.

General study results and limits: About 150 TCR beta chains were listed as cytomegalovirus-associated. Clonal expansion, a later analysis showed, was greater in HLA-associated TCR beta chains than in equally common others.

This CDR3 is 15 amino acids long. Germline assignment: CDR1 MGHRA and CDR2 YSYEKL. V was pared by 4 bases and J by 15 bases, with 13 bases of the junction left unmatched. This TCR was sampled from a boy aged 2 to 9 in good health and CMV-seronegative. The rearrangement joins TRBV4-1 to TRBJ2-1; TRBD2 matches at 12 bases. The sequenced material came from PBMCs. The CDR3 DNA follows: TGCGCCAGCAGCCTGTTGGGACTAGCGGGCTCCCGGAGGTTCTTC. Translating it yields CASSLLGLAGSRRFF.